These T cell receptor beta chains were read from a single sample in a study of early T cells in non-severe SARS-CoV-2 infection. Using its own MiXCR run on the 5' RACE reads, TCRdb lists one record per CDR3 protein. Among approximately 58,000 distinct CDR3 sequences listed, more than 10% were seen once. The input for sequencing was whole blood, taken at baseline. These receptors came from an adult who was a healthcare worker with PCR-confirmed SARS-CoV-2 infection or an uninfected control (not recorded which). The CDR3 runs from the conserved cysteine through the conserved F or W. A D gene is named only where the DNA matches it firmly. Only some rows state a clone size, as once, few, many or a class for expanded clones.

j_call clone_size v_call d_call cdr3_aa cdr3_nt
TRBJ2-3 few TRBV12-3/TRBV12-4 NA CASRIRTDTQYF TGTGCCAGCAGAATCCGCACAGATACGCAGTATTTT
TRBJ1-2 few TRBV6-6 TRBD1 CASTPGTGSYGYTF TGTGCCAGCACCCCGGGGACAGGTAGTTACGGCTACACCTTC
TRBJ1-2 few TRBV20-1 TRBD1 CSARDAQGANYGYTF TGCAGTGCTAGAGATGCTCAGGGGGCTAACTATGGCTACACCTTC
TRBJ2-7 NA TRBV13 NA CASSGWRQPYEQYF TGTGCCAGCAGCGGCTGGAGACAGCCCTACGAGCAGTACTTC
TRBJ1-6 many TRBV25-1 NA CASSPHSRYNSPLHF TGTGCCAGCAGCCCCCATAGCCGGTATAATTCACCCCTCCACTTT
TRBJ2-2 NA TRBV28 NA CASSLSLWGAGTSNTGELFF TGTGCCAGCAGTTTATCTCTTTGGGGAGCCGGGACCTCGAACACCGGGGAGCTGTTTTTT
TRBJ2-7 few TRBV11-2 NA CASSLVRGYEQYF TGTGCCAGCAGCTTAGTTCGAGGGTACGAGCAGTACTTC
TRBJ2-7 NA TRBV4-2 TRBD1 CASSQDPGQTYEQYF TGTGCCAGCAGCCAAGATCCGGGACAGACCTACGAGCAGTACTTC
TRBJ2-7 few TRBV28 TRBD1 CASRDRVSYEQYF TGTGCCAGCAGGGACAGGGTATCCTACGAGCAGTACTTC
TRBJ1-2 few TRBV7-2 TRBD1 CASSTPGQGAGYGYTF TGTGCCAGCAGCACCCCGGGACAGGGGGCAGGCTATGGCTACACCTTC
TRBJ2-7 NA TRBV12-3/TRBV12-4 NA CASRSPGTTYEQYF TGTGCCAGCAGAAGTCCGGGCACCACCTACGAGCAGTACTTC
TRBJ1-6 NA TRBV4-3 NA CASSQATSAPLHF TGCGCCAGCAGCCAAGCGACCAGTGCACCCCTCCACTTT
TRBJ2-7 many TRBV12-3/TRBV12-4 TRBD1 CASSGTGLPYEQYF TGTGCCAGCAGCGGGACAGGGCTCCCCTACGAGCAGTACTTC
TRBJ2-1 few TRBV5-5 NA CASSPLTAGRTALNEQFF TGTGCCAGCAGCCCCCTTACCGCCGGGCGGACGGCTTTGAATGAGCAGTTCTTC
TRBJ2-5 NA TRBV12-3/TRBV12-4 NA CASSLAPGETQYF TGTGCCAGCAGTTTAGCGCCCGGAGAGACCCAGTACTTC
TRBJ2-4 once TRBV6-2/TRBV6-3 NA CASSEGSMGAKNIQYF TGTGCCAGCAGTGAAGGGTCCATGGGGGCCAAAAACATTCAGTACTTC
TRBJ1-1 NA TRBV12-3/TRBV12-4 TRBD1 CATCPRQGKSEAFF TGTGCCACTTGCCCCCGACAGGGAAAGTCGGAAGCTTTCTTT
TRBJ2-1 many TRBV20-1 NA CSAGTGRSSNEQFF TGCAGTGCTGGAACGGGCCGATCGAGCAATGAGCAGTTCTTC
TRBJ1-2 few TRBV11-2 NA CASSLSDQRYGYTF TGTGCCAGCAGCTTAAGTGATCAGCGCTATGGCTACACCTTC
TRBJ1-1 few TRBV18 TRBD1 CASSPASRDRDGAFF TGTGCCAGCTCACCAGCGTCCCGGGACAGGGATGGGGCTTTCTTT
TRBJ1-2 few TRBV7-2 NA CASSLGQRYGYTF TGTGCCAGCAGCTTAGGTCAGAGATATGGCTACACCTTC
TRBJ2-3 few TRBV2 TRBD2 CASRLLGLADTQYF TGTGCCAGCAGACTGTTGGGACTAGCGGATACGCAGTATTTT
TRBJ2-3 NA TRBV7-3 NA CASSPRGQTDTQYF TGTGCCAGCAGCCCCAGAGGGCAGACAGATACGCAGTATTTT
TRBJ1-5 few TRBV28 NA CASSLIYQPQHF TGTGCCAGCAGTCTCATATATCAGCCCCAGCATTTT
TRBJ2-2 many TRBV20-1 NA CSVLLGSTGELFF TGCAGTGTCCTACTAGGGAGCACCGGGGAGCTGTTTTTT
TRBJ1-2 NA TRBV20-1 NA CSARAQGYGYTF TGCAGTGCTAGAGCCCAGGGCTATGGCTACACCTTC
TRBJ1-2 NA TRBV6-5 TRBD1 CASSPPGTDEGYTF TGTGCCAGCAGCCCGCCGGGGACAGATGAAGGCTACACCTTC
TRBJ1-1 many TRBV6-4 NA CASSEEWGLNTEAFF TGTGCCAGCAGTGAAGAGTGGGGGCTGAACACTGAAGCTTTCTTT
TRBJ2-3 NA TRBV5-6 TRBD2 CASSLGSGLAISTDTQYF TGTGCCAGCAGCTTGGGGTCCGGACTAGCGATAAGCACAGATACGCAGTATTTT
TRBJ2-7 few TRBV12-3/TRBV12-4 TRBD1 CASSFGQGNYEQYF TGTGCCAGCAGCTTTGGACAGGGAAACTACGAGCAGTACTTC
TRBJ2-2 few TRBV12-3/TRBV12-4 NA CASSFRELGGELFF TGTGCCAGCAGTTTCCGGGAGTTGGGCGGGGAGCTGTTTTTT
TRBJ2-7 NA TRBV5-4 NA CATRGDYEQYF TGTGCCACGCGAGGAGACTACGAGCAGTACTTC
TRBJ2-7 NA TRBV24-1 NA CATSQRSGYRLYF TGTGCCACCAGTCAGAGGTCAGGGTACCGACTGTACTTC
TRBJ2-7 many TRBV6-6 NA CASSYTYPASGLEQYF TGTGCCAGCAGTTACACGTACCCGGCCTCGGGGCTCGAGCAGTACTTC
TRBJ2-7 few TRBV29-1 NA CSVVAVGGGDEQYF TGCAGCGTTGTTGCGGTTGGGGGTGGCGACGAGCAGTACTTC
TRBJ2-5 few TRBV7-6 NA CASSRDREETQYF TGTGCCAGCAGCAGGGACCGGGAAGAGACCCAGTACTTC
TRBJ1-6 many TRBV14 NA CASSLDRRYSPLHF TGTGCCAGCAGCCTTGACAGGCGATATTCACCCCTCCACTTT
TRBJ1-1 few TRBV5-4 NA CASSPSRQTLEAFF TGTGCCAGCAGCCCGAGCCGACAGACCCTTGAAGCTTTCTTT
TRBJ2-7 NA TRBV7-4 NA CASSPVRRILYEQYF TGTGCCAGCAGCCCCGTGCGGAGAATCCTTTACGAGCAGTACTTC
TRBJ2-7 NA TRBV18 NA CASSPIGRDEQYF TGTGCCAGCTCACCAATAGGCCGGGACGAGCAGTACTTC
TRBJ2-7 few TRBV7-6 TRBD2 CASSFSASGSPDEQYF TGTGCCAGCAGCTTCTCGGCTAGCGGGAGCCCCGACGAGCAGTACTTC
TRBJ2-6 many TRBV7-2 TRBD1 CASSSTGEANVLTF TGTGCCAGCAGCTCTACAGGGGAGGCCAACGTCCTGACTTTC
TRBJ2-7 few TRBV11-2 NA CASSPGDYEQYF TGTGCCAGCAGCCCGGGAGATTACGAGCAGTACTTC
TRBJ2-7 few TRBV20-1 NA CSARDRVGSHEQYF TGCAGTGCTAGAGATCGGGTAGGGTCCCACGAGCAGTACTTC
TRBJ2-7 NA TRBV2 TRBD1 CASSARDRGYEQYF TGTGCCAGCAGCGCCAGGGACAGGGGTTACGAGCAGTACTTC
TRBJ1-2 few TRBV28 NA CASSFSNYGYTF TGTGCCAGCAGTTTCAGCAACTATGGCTACACCTTC
TRBJ2-3 NA TRBV4-1 NA CASKISGPSTDTQYF TGCGCCAGTAAAATTAGCGGACCTAGCACAGATACGCAGTATTTT
TRBJ2-3 many TRBV12-3/TRBV12-4 NA CASSPFLGAQTSTDTQYF TGTGCCAGCAGCCCCTTTTTGGGAGCTCAGACTAGCACAGATACGCAGTATTTT
TRBJ1-4 NA TRBV7-9 NA CASSPLWGYEKLFF TGTGCCAGCAGCCCACTCTGGGGTTATGAAAAACTGTTTTTT
TRBJ2-3 NA TRBV6-6 NA CASSYSPGGTGSPDTQYF TGTGCCAGCAGTTACTCACCGGGGGGGACAGGGAGTCCAGATACGCAGTATTTT
TRBJ2-5 few TRBV27 TRBD2 CASKGTRTSGQETQYF TGTGCCAGCAAGGGTACCCGGACTAGCGGCCAAGAGACCCAGTACTTC
TRBJ2-7 many TRBV12-2 NA CARLRDLTGRLFYEQYF TGTGCAAGGTTGAGGGATCTCACGGGACGACTGTTCTACGAGCAGTACTTC